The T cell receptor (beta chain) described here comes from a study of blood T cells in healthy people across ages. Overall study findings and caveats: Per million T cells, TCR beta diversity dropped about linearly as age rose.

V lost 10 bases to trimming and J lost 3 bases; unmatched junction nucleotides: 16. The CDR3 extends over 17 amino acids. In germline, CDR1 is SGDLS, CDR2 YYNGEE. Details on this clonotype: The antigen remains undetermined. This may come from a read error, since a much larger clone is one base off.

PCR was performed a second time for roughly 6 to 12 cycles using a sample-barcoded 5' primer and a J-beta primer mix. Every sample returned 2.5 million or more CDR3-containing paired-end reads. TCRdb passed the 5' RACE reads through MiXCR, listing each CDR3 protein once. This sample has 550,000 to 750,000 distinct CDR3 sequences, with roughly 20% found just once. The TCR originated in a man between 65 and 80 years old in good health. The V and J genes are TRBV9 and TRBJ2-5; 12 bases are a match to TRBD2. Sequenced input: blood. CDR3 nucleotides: TGTGCCGAGCGGTGGGGACTAGCGGGTATCATGGAAGAGACCCAGTACTTC. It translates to CAERWGLAGIMEETQYF.